The rows below give T cell receptor beta chains drawn from one sample of a study of T cells in Graves' hyperthyroidism and ophthalmopathy. MiXCR, applied by TCRdb to the multiplex PCR reads, yields one record per CDR3 protein. This table has 490,000 or so distinct CDR3 sequences, over 35% appearing once. Sequenced sample: peripheral blood or thyroid tissue (not recorded which). The receptor source for this set is an adult woman with Graves' disease, either hyperthyroidism or ophthalmopathy (not recorded which). The CDR3 runs from the conserved cysteine through the conserved F or W. Fields, in order: V gene, clone size, J gene, CDR3 protein. Expanded clones get a size class; other rows say once, few or many, or leave the size out.

V: TRBV24-1; size: few; J: TRBJ2-6; CDR3: CATSGINRSGANVLTF
V: TRBV7-9; size: NA; J: TRBJ1-1; CDR3: CASSLEADIGAFF
V: TRBV15; size: NA; J: TRBJ1-2; CDR3: CATSRDRGRNFNGYTF
V: TRBV7-9; size: few; J: TRBJ1-2; CDR3: CASSQTQGLAGYTF
V: TRBV3-1; size: NA; J: TRBJ1-5; CDR3: CASSQVPVNQPQHF
V: TRBV9; size: NA; J: TRBJ2-7; CDR3: CASSPGQGGTYEQYF
V: TRBV20-1; size: NA; J: TRBJ1-5; CDR3: CSARDGTGAAHEHF
V: TRBV20-1; size: few; J: TRBJ1-2; CDR3: CSASRPGQGDGYTF
V: TRBV10-3; size: NA; J: TRBJ1-2; CDR3: CAISESGGARGNYGYTF
V: TRBV10-3; size: few; J: TRBJ1-2; CDR3: CAISESGESGYGYTF
V: TRBV9; size: many; J: TRBJ2-3; CDR3: CASTAWAPTDTQYF
V: TRBV10-3; size: NA; J: TRBJ1-1; CDR3: CAISERTGAGTEAFF
V: TRBV2; size: NA; J: TRBJ2-7; CDR3: CAREAGGADEQYF
V: TRBV20-1; size: NA; J: TRBJ1-1; CDR3: CSARSGTGNTEAFF
V: TRBV11-2; size: few; J: TRBJ2-5; CDR3: CASSQDRRKQYF